The 2 T cell receptor beta chains reported below all come from one sample, sequenced in a study of cytomegalovirus exposure and HLA in healthy donors. Amplification used 60 Vbeta primers and 13 Jbeta primers. Sequencing was performed with immunoSEQ multiplex PCR; in TCRdb, only in-frame clones are kept and a portion is missing. The sample shows roughly 200,000 clones, around 83% of them seen only once. Sequenced material: PBMCs. The receptors shown here come from a woman aged 18-29 years in good health and CMV-seronegative.

CDR3 residues: CASSPGTGDLFQAFF. CDR3 coding DNA: TGTGCCAGCAGCCCCGGGACAGGAGATCTCTTTCAAGCTTTCTTT. The rearrangement links TRBV7-9 to TRBJ1-1, with TRBD1 identical over 8 bases. This CDR3 is 15 amino acids long. V trimming: 5 bases; J trimming: 9 bases; junction bases outside the gene matches: 14. The germline CDR1 and CDR2 sequences are SEHNR and FQNEAQ (reference sequence).

This clone has a handful of counts. The chain combines TRBV28 with TRBJ2-3; TRBD2 matches at 10 bases. The CDR3 runs 17 residues. Losses at the gene ends were 4 bases for V and 2 bases for J; bases not matched to a gene: 9. The V gene's germline CDR1 is MDHEN and CDR2 SYDVKM. CDR3 DNA sequence: TGTGCCAGCAGTTCCCCCTACGGGACTAGCGACACAGATACGCAGTATTTT. Protein sequence: CASSSPYGTSDTDTQYF.